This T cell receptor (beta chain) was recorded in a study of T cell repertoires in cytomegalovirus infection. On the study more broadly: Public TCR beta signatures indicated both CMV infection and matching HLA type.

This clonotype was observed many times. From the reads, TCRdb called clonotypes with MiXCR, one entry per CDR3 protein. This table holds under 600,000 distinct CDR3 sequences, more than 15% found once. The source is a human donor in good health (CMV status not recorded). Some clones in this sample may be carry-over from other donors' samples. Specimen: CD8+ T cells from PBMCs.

The CDR3 DNA sequence: TGTGCCAGCAGCTTCTCTCTTAACTATGGCTACACCTTC. It specifies CASSFSLNYGYTF. The V and J genes are TRBV7-2 and TRBJ1-2; the D is unclear. V dropped 3 bases and J dropped 1 base, with 6 bases sitting between them. This CDR3 region has 13 residues. Germline CDR1 reads SGHTA; CDR2 reads FQGNSA.